These 29 T cell receptor beta chains originate from one sample sequenced in a study of OX40 agonist ivuxolimab in advanced cancers. Clones were read by immunoSEQ multiplex PCR, and TCRdb kept only the in-frame ones, dropping some. The sample includes around 150,000 clones, 90% of them seen just once. The sample in question was CD4+ or CD8+ T cells sorted from blood, obtained in a trial of the OX40 agonist ivuxolimab. The receptors here all came from an adult with an advanced solid tumor such as melanoma, head and neck, liver or kidney cancer.

V gene TRBV6-5 combines with J gene TRBJ2-1; D is possibly TRBD2 (6 bases). From germline, CDR1 is MNHEY and CDR2 SVGAGI. This CDR3 comprises 15 residues. Trimming shortened V by 6 bases and J by 7 bases, and 19 bases separated the two germline ends. The CDR3, as DNA: TGTGCCAGCAGGGTTAGCGGCCCATCCACTAATGAGCAGTTCTTC. Encoded protein: CASRVSGPSTNEQFF.

This chain connects TRBV5-1 to TRBJ1-3; D ambiguous. The CDR3 is 15 amino acids. V lost 4 bases and J lost 4, with 15 bases in between. Germline V gene data show CDR1 as SGHRS and CDR2 as YFSETQ. CDR3 in amino acids: CASSPPSGAGNTIYF. The CDR3 region has the DNA TGCGCCAGCAGCCCCCCTTCGGGAGCCGGAAACACCATATATTTT. Full variable domain (rest looked up from reference TRBV5-1 and TRBJ1-3): KAGVTQTPRYLIKTRGQQVTLSCSPISGHRSVSWYQQTPGQGLQFLFEYFSETQRNKGNFPGRFSGRQFSNSRSEMNVSTLELGDSALYLCASSPPSGAGNTIYFGEGSWLTVV.

This clone has a handful of counts. V gene TRBV2 combines with J gene TRBJ2-7; 7 bases map to TRBD1. Per germline, CDR1 SNHLY and CDR2 FYNNEI. The CDR3 runs to 13 residues. J gave up 0 bases and V 10 bases, and 6 bases lay outside the gene matches. Written as DNA, the CDR3 is TGTGCCATCACCGGGACAGACTCCTACGAGCAGTACTTC. Translation gives CAITGTDSYEQYF.

This clone was counted once. This chain links TRBV28 with TRBJ2-5; D unclear. The CDR3 is made up of 11 amino acids. The germline V gene has CDR1 MDHEN and CDR2 SYDVKM. Trimming took 3 bases from V and 5 from J, leaving 4 bases between them. The CDR3 sequence: CASSFQETQYF. CDR3 bases: TGTGCCAGCAGTTTTCAGGAGACCCAGTACTTC.

The rearrangement links TRBV12-2 to TRBJ2-5. TRBV12-2 is a pseudogene segment. CDR3 length: 13 residues. This chain's CDR3 is CASRPRSQETQYF. CDR3 coding DNA: TGTGCAAGTCGCCCCCGCTCCCAAGAGACCCAGTACTTC.

The gene calls are TRBV7-3 and TRBJ2-3; 11 nucleotides line up with TRBD2. The CDR3 totals 18 residues. J lost 1 base, V lost 2 bases, and 8 bases had no gene match. Germline V lookup: CDR1 SGHTA, CDR2 FQGTGA. The CDR3: CASSLLAGGAGGTDTQYF. The CDR3 DNA reads as TGTGCCAGCAGCTTACTAGCGGGAGGTGCGGGAGGCACAGATACGCAGTATTTT.

The chain recombines TRBV4-3 with TRBJ2-2; D gene uncertain. The V end lost 1 base, the J end lost 8 bases, and 8 bases lay between the germline ends. The CDR3 covers 13 residues. The V gene's germline CDR1 is LGHNA and CDR2 YSLEER. DNA for the CDR3: TGCGCCAGCAGCCAAGGCATTAGAGGGGAGCTGTTTTTT. It codes for CASSQGIRGELFF.

V is TRBV7-2 and J is TRBJ2-7, with D perhaps matching TRBD1 (5 bases). Germline CDR1 and CDR2: SGHTA and FQGNSA. The CDR3 spans 14 residues. With 5 bases removed from V and 7 bases from J, the gap between germline ends came to 18 bases. The CDR3 region has the DNA TGTGCCAGCAGCACCCGCCAGGGATGGGAAGAGCAGTACTTC. Translating gives CASSTRQGWEEQYF. Complete variable domain (other parts from reference TRBV7-2 and TRBJ2-7): GAGVSQSPSNKVTEKGKDVELRCDPISGHTALYWYRQSLGQGLEFLIYFQGNSAPDKSGLPSDRFSAERTGGSVSTLTIQRTQQEDSAVYLCASSTRQGWEEQYFGPGTRLTVT.

This chain uses TRBV10-3 with TRBJ1-5; no clear D. CDR3 size: 16 residues. Germline values: CDR1 ENHRY, CDR2 SYGVKD. Deletions cut 6 bases from V and 1 base from J, with 16 bases between. The DNA of the CDR3 is TGTGCCATCAGCAACGGGATAGCGGGCAGCAATCAGCCCCAGCATTTT. Translating gives CAISNGIAGSNQPQHF.

This rearrangement joins TRBV15 to TRBJ1-5; 9 nucleotides align to TRBD1. The V segment lost 1 base and the J segment 7 bases; nucleotides outside the gene matches: 2. Germline V lookup: CDR1 LNHNV, CDR2 YYDKDF (reference sequence). CDR3 length: 14 residues. The CDR3 DNA reads as TGTGCCACCAGCAGAGTCGGGACAGGGCAGCCCCAGCATTTT. This gives the protein CATSRVGTGQPQHF.

The chain carries TRBV19 and TRBJ2-7, with a weak D call TRBD1 (6 bases). From germline, CDR1 is LNHDA and CDR2 SQIVND (reference sequence). Trimming removed 7 bases at V and 5 bases at J, with 12 bases between. This CDR3 contains 12 residues. DNA of the CDR3: TGTGCCAGTAAAGGCAGGGGCCACGAGCAGTACTTC. Protein product: CASKGRGHEQYF.

V and J are TRBV29-1 and TRBJ2-1, with 11 nucleotides matching TRBD2. The V and J ends lost 5 bases and 1 base, in that order; junction bases with no gene match: 7. The germline gives CDR1 SQVTM, CDR2 ANQGSEA. CDR3 length equals 16 residues. The chain's CDR3 is CSVTPLAGGSYNEQFF. The CDR3 DNA follows: TGCAGCGTTACCCCATTAGCGGGAGGGTCCTACAATGAGCAGTTCTTC.

The V and J genes are TRBV10-1 and TRBJ2-1; possible D gene TRBD2, 7 bases. The V gene lost 5 bases and the J gene lost 10 bases, with 18 bases spanning the gap. The CDR3 runs to 14 residues. CDR1 and CDR2 from the germline V gene are WNHNN and SYGVQD (reference sequence). CDR3 region: CASSLSSGGGEQFF. CDR3 nucleotide sequence: TGCGCCAGCAGTCTTTCTAGCGGAGGGGGGGAGCAGTTCTTC.

This sequence joins TRBV12-5 and TRBJ2-7; TRBD1 matches 7 bases. Germline V gene lookup returns CDR1 LGHNT and CDR2 FRNRAP. Losses at the gene ends were 2 bases for V and 2 bases for J; bases not matched to a gene: 6. The CDR3 sequence is 15 residues long. In DNA form, the CDR3 reads TGTGCTAGTGGTTTGTCGTCGGGACAGACCTACGAGCAGTACTTC. Its protein product is CASGLSSGQTYEQYF.

The chain carries TRBV5-1 and TRBJ2-3; D remains unclear. The germline V gene encodes CDR1 SGHRS and CDR2 YFSETQ. The CDR3 spans 14 residues. Trimming shortened V by 0 bases and J by 1 base, and 6 bases separated the two germline ends. This CDR3 is CASSLDGGTDTQYF. The CDR3 nucleotides read TGCGCCAGCAGCTTGGACGGAGGCACAGATACGCAGTATTTT.

The chain recombines TRBV7-9 with TRBJ2-3; 7 nucleotides line up with TRBD2. There are 17 residues in the CDR3. J lost 0 bases, V lost 5 bases, and 11 bases had no gene match. Germline V gene data show CDR1 as SEHNR and CDR2 as FQNEAQ (reference sequence). The CDR3 sequence is CASSARQRGASTDTQYF. For the CDR3, the DNA is TGTGCCAGCAGCGCAAGGCAGCGGGGCGCTAGCACAGATACGCAGTATTTT.

This CDR3 is CASSLWDRRGEKLFF. The CDR3 DNA follows: TGTGCCAGCAGTTTATGGGACAGGCGGGGGGAAAAACTGTTTTTT. The chain joins TRBV28 to TRBJ1-4; 7 positions match TRBD1. The germline CDR1 and CDR2 sequences are MDHEN and SYDVKM. The CDR3 totals 15 residues. V trimming: 0 bases; J trimming: 8 bases; junction bases outside the gene matches: 6.

The chain joins TRBV6-1 to TRBJ1-2; maybe TRBD1 (5 bases). Germline V gives CDR1 MNHNS, CDR2 SASEGT. V lost 3 bases to trimming and J lost 5 bases, with 28 bases between them. The length of the CDR3 is 19 residues. CDR3 sequence: CASSDGGSAQRRYGYGYTF. In nucleotides, the CDR3 is TGTGCCAGCAGTGATGGGGGGTCGGCTCAGAGGCGGTATGGGTATGGCTACACCTTC.

The chain links TRBV18 to TRBJ2-7, with 10 bases matching TRBD2. CDR3 size: 16 residues. CDR1 and CDR2 from the germline V gene are KGHSH and LQKENI. V gave up 2 bases and J gave up 4 bases; unmatched junction bases: 8. In DNA form, the CDR3 reads TGTGCCAGCTCACCAACCGGGACTAGCGTAATATACGAGCAGTACTTC. This codes for CASSPTGTSVIYEQYF. The variable domain in full, with the rest retrieved from reference TRBV18 and TRBJ2-7, is NAGVMQNPRHLVRRRGQEARLRCSPMKGHSHVYWYRQLPEEGLKFMVYLQKENIIDESGMPKERFSAEFPKEGPSILRIQQVVRGDSAAYFCASSPTGTSVIYEQYFGPGTRLTVT.

This chain's CDR3 is CASSVFSRGEEAFF. The CDR3 bases are TGTGCCAGTAGTGTATTTAGTAGGGGGGAAGAAGCTTTCTTT. V usage is TRBV19 and J usage is TRBJ1-1; D might be TRBD1 (6 bases). Trimming left V 5 bases short and J 8 bases short, with 18 bases between. The CDR3 has 14 amino acids. Germline values: CDR1 LNHDA, CDR2 SQIVND (reference sequence). Looking up the rest from reference TRBV19 and TRBJ1-1 gives the full variable domain: DGGITQSPKYLFRKEGQNVTLSCEQNLNHDAMYWYRQDPGQGLRLIYYSQIVNDFQKGDIAEGYSVSREKKESFPLTVTSAQKNPTAFYLCASSVFSRGEEAFFGQGTRLTVV.

The genes are TRBV9 and TRBJ2-6; the D is unclear. The CDR3 is 17 amino acids. Trimming left V 0 bases short and J 1 base short, with 11 bases between. Germline CDR1 is SGDLS and CDR2 is YYNGEE. This chain's CDR3 is CASSVDSFASGANVLTF. DNA for the CDR3: TGTGCCAGCAGCGTAGACAGTTTCGCTTCTGGGGCCAACGTCCTGACTTTC.

J is TRBJ2-1 and V is TRBV5-1; 10 nucleotides line up with TRBD2. Unmatched junction bases numbered 11, after V lost 4 bases and J lost 10 bases. Germline V gene lookup returns CDR1 SGHRS and CDR2 YFSETQ. The CDR3 contains 15 residues. The CDR3 reads CASSLGASGGLEQFF. The CDR3 nucleotides are TGCGCCAGCAGCCTGGGGGCTAGCGGGGGCCTAGAGCAGTTCTTC.

The J gene is TRBJ2-2, the V gene TRBV6-5, with D possibly being TRBD2 (5 bases). Germline CDR1 reads MNHEY; CDR2 reads SVGAGI. V dropped 0 bases and J dropped 2 bases, with 7 bases sitting between them. The CDR3 runs 15 residues. CDR3 in amino acids: CASSYSTGNTGELFF. The DNA for the CDR3 is TGTGCCAGCAGTTACTCGACGGGAAACACCGGGGAGCTGTTTTTT.

The chain employs TRBV7-8 and TRBJ2-5; 8 bases line up with TRBD2. CDR3 length: 17 amino acids. CDR1 SGHVS and CDR2 FQNEAQ come from the germline V gene. With 5 bases clipped from V and 5 bases from J, the junction kept 16 bases outside the gene matches. Written as DNA, the CDR3 is TGTGCCAGCAGCCCCCACCGCCGCGCGGGAGGATTGGAGACCCAGTACTTC. Its translation is CASSPHRRAGGLETQYF.

The rearrangement uses TRBV5-1 and TRBJ1-3; 7 bases align to TRBD1. There are 14 residues in the CDR3. The V and J ends lost 2 bases and 7 bases, in that order; junction bases with no gene match: 6. The V gene's germline CDR1 is SGHRS and CDR2 YFSETQ. The CDR3 loop reads CASSFLGQDNTIYF. Here the CDR3 DNA reads TGCGCCAGCAGCTTCCTCGGACAGGATAACACCATATATTTT. The whole variable domain, remainder taken from reference TRBV5-1 and TRBJ1-3, is KAGVTQTPRYLIKTRGQQVTLSCSPISGHRSVSWYQQTPGQGLQFLFEYFSETQRNKGNFPGRFSGRQFSNSRSEMNVSTLELGDSALYLCASSFLGQDNTIYFGEGSWLTVV.

This clone turned up a few times. V usage is TRBV19 and J usage is TRBJ1-5; 9 bases match TRBD1. After removal of 7 bases from V and 1 base from J, the junction contained 14 bases not matched to a gene. Per the germline V gene, CDR1 is LNHDA and CDR2 is SQIVND (reference sequence). This CDR3 is built from 18 residues. The CDR3, as DNA: TGTGCCAGTACCCGTTCTCCCGGGACAGGGCTAAGCAATCAGCCCCAGCATTTT. Amino acid sequence: CASTRSPGTGLSNQPQHF.

The gene calls are TRBV28 and TRBJ2-7; no clear D. With 3 bases removed from V and 5 bases from J, the gap between germline ends came to 8 bases. The germline V gene encodes CDR1 MDHEN and CDR2 SYDVKM. The CDR3 runs to 12 residues. CDR3 sequence: CASSFRTHEQYF. In nucleotides, the CDR3 is TGTGCCAGCAGTTTCCGTACTCACGAGCAGTACTTC.

The chain joins TRBV14 to TRBJ2-3, with TRBD1 identical over 7 bases. Trimming cost V 5 bases and J 4 bases; bases outside gene matches: 3. CDR1 and CDR2 from the germline V gene are SGHDN and FVKESK. This CDR3 comprises 13 residues. The CDR3 protein is CASSGTVADTQYF. Written as DNA, the CDR3 is TGTGCCAGCAGCGGGACAGTAGCAGATACGCAGTATTTT. Full variable domain (missing parts from reference TRBV14 and TRBJ2-3): EAGVTQFPSHSVIEKGQTVTLRCDPISGHDNLYWYRRVMGKEIKFLLHFVKESKQDESGMPNNRFLAERTGGTYSTLKVQPAELEDSGVYFCASSGTVADTQYFGPGTRLTVL.

The rearrangement links TRBV28 to TRBJ1-1; 7 nucleotides match TRBD1. Germline CDR1 MDHEN, CDR2 SYDVKM. J gave up 1 base and V 4 bases, and 6 bases lay outside the gene matches. The CDR3 is 15 amino acids. CDR3 coding DNA: TGTGCCAGCAGTTCGAAGACAGGGTGGAACACTGAAGCTTTCTTT. This codes for CASSSKTGWNTEAFF.